This record looks at one T cell receptor beta chain sequence and its context. As yet, its antigen is unknown. V dropped 3 bases and J dropped 2 bases, with 10 bases sitting between them. CDR3 length: 13 amino acids. Germline lookup yields CDR1 DFQATT and CDR2 SNEGSKA (reference sequence). Construction of TCR beta libraries was performed using quantitative 5'-RACE with molecular barcodes. A single record per CDR3 protein comes from TCRdb applying MiXCR to the 5' RACE reads. The profile shows 200,000 to 250,000 distinct CDR3 sequences, 9.5% to 12% of them singletons. The data originate from a study of CD8 T cells in ankylosing spondylitis. Study conclusions and caveats: Disease-linked clones, CD8+, were relatively rare in peripheral blood. Blood from ankylosing spondylitis patients appeared to carry a characteristic roughly eight-variant TCR beta motif.

The source of this sequence is a male donor with ankylosing spondylitis or in good health (not recorded which). The chain joins TRBV20-1 to TRBJ1-2; tentatively, D is TRBD1 (6 bases). Material for sequencing was blood, either unsorted or a sorted T cell fraction (not recorded which). CDR3 amino acids: CSASFQGNYGYTF. CDR3 DNA sequence: TGCAGTGCTAGCTTCCAGGGGAACTATGGCTACACCTTC.